Presented here are 6 T cell receptor beta chains from one specimen sequenced in a study of long-term antiretroviral therapy in people with HIV. The authors ran the immunoSEQ assay, v3.0, at survey level. Profiling relied on immunoSEQ multiplex PCR, and the TCRdb table lists in-frame clones only, not all of them. The profile shows 15,000 to 20,000 clones, roughly 86% of them singletons. The source material was unsorted PBMCs, sampled 0.5 years after starting antiretroviral therapy. These TCRs come from a middle-aged man with HIV.

The chain couples TRBV27 to TRBJ2-1; 7 bases match TRBD2. This CDR3 is 16 amino acids long. Looked up from germline, CDR1 is MNHEY and CDR2 is SMNVEV (reference sequence). V lost 8 bases, J lost 9 bases, and 19 bases stayed unmatched. The CDR3 DNA is TGTGCCAGCTCCGCGTGGGGCGGGGGATGGCCCCTTGAGCAGTTCTTC. It encodes CASSAWGGGWPLEQFF.

CDR3 protein: CAAKTGQNEQYF. CDR3 DNA sequence: TGTGCCGCAAAAACGGGACAGAACGAGCAGTACTTC. The V call is TRBV10-3, the J call TRBJ2-7; 7 nucleotides align to TRBD1. The J segment lost 5 bases and the V segment lost 11 bases, leaving 9 bases of the junction unmatched. CDR1 and CDR2 (germline): ENHRY, SYGVKD. This CDR3 has 12 amino acids.

V is TRBV4-2 and J is TRBJ2-2; 11 bases align to TRBD2. The CDR3 loop spans 19 amino acids. Germline V gene data show CDR1 as LGHNA and CDR2 as YNFKEQ. Losses at the gene ends were 4 bases for V and 0 bases for J; bases not matched to a gene: 10. CDR3 amino acids: CASSLPLLAGGTNTGELFF. For the CDR3, the DNA is TGTGCCAGCAGCCTCCCCCTGTTAGCGGGGGGGACGAACACCGGGGAGCTGTTTTTT.

V gene TRBV7-9 combines with J gene TRBJ2-7; maybe TRBD1 (5 bases). Trimming cost V 4 bases and J 0 bases, with 13 bases left between them. This CDR3 is built from 15 residues. Looked up from germline, CDR1 is SEHNR and CDR2 is FQNEAQ (reference sequence). The CDR3 loop is CASSSPRQSSYEQYF. The DNA of the CDR3 is TGTGCCAGCAGCTCACCGAGACAGAGCTCCTACGAGCAGTACTTC.

The V and J genes are TRBV5-5 and TRBJ1-3; D ambiguous. Germline V CDR1 and CDR2: SGHKS, YYEKEE (reference sequence). V lost 3 bases to trimming and J lost 4 bases, with 5 bases between them. The CDR3 extends over 12 amino acids. This CDR3 reads CASSYEGNTIYF. The CDR3 DNA follows: TGTGCCAGCAGCTACGAGGGAAACACCATATATTTT.

The genes are TRBV7-9 and TRBJ1-1; D not resolved. Germline CDR1 reads SEHNR; CDR2 reads FQNEAQ (reference sequence). V lost 0 bases to trimming and J lost 0 bases, with 8 bases between them. The CDR3 consists of 15 residues. Written as DNA, the CDR3 is TGTGCCAGCAGCTTAGCCGGCACAGTGAACACTGAAGCTTTCTTT. As protein: CASSLAGTVNTEAFF.